The following is a TCR beta chain sequence with its context. Its antigen is currently unknown. Investigators amplified TCR beta CDR3 regions from RNA transcripts. The first-round RT-PCR employed HTBI primers together with the Qiagen OneStep RT-PCR kit. A multiplex PCR was then performed as the second round. TCRdb analysed the multiplex PCR reads with MiXCR anew, one entry per CDR3 protein. This sample has almost 400,000 distinct CDR3 sequences, with approximately 20% found just once. The data stem from a study of Graves' ophthalmopathy and Graves' hyperthyroidism. Researchers turned away patients with other autoimmune diseases, uncontrolled infections, pregnancy or lactation. The diagnosis was founded upon clinical symptoms, serum thyroxine, TRAb, thyroid ultrasound and orbital computed tomography. CDR3 length: 14 residues. The germline V gene encodes CDR1 SGHRS and CDR2 YFSETQ. V shed 4 bases and J 5 bases; nucleotides not matched to a gene: 8.

Whole-study findings and limits: Prediction of ophthalmopathy progression reached roughly 70% sensitivity and approximately 73% specificity. Among thyroid clonotypes expanded above 0.001 frequency, most also appeared in blood.

This clonotype was sampled from a young woman with Graves' ophthalmopathy. Sequencing used peripheral blood. The J gene is TRBJ1-1, the V gene TRBV5-1; 7 bases line up with TRBD1. The CDR3 nucleotides are TGCGCCAGCAGCGTATCAGGGGGTAGGACTGAAGCTTTCTTT. Its protein is CASSVSGGRTEAFF.